The entry below gives a single T cell receptor beta chain sequence along with its context. It lacks a known antigen. It has no much larger one-base neighbor in the sample; base qualities were not kept. The data originate from a study of blood T cell repertoires in COVID-19 (dated by TCRdb to 2019 to 2021). About the study as a whole: The collaborator samples originated in the United States, Italy and Spain and spanned the acute and convalescent phases of COVID-19. The material from the prospective study consisted of cDNA or gDNA derived from T cells, B-cell-depleted T cells, or PBMCs. Subjects who had been exposed to COVID-19, were actively infected with it, or had recovered from it provided the deeply sampled blood TCRbeta repertoires that made up the dataset. The repertoires were made available in a free public database intended to serve as a resource for research on the immune response to SARS-CoV-2. The samples were drawn from the first 160 participants of the ongoing ImmuneRACE study and from more than 1,000 subjects provided by 6 global collaborators. Nearly every sample came with metadata listing a de-identified subject ID, COVID-19 status, age in years and sex. Where HLA class I and class II types were available, the types were taken from metadata supplied by the sample provider, not from assay-based typing. General findings and caveats noted by the study authors: Clinical and demographic metadata were provided uncurated, with the amount varying by source and participant.

The collaborating institutions used their own protocols to collect whole blood in K2EDTA tubes. Collaborator samples were shipped for TCRbeta analysis as frozen whole blood, isolated PBMCs, or DNA extracted from either sample type. From V the trimming removes 3 bases and from J it removes 0 bases, while the gene matches leave 3 bases of the junction unaccounted for. Via the germline V gene, CDR1 is KGHSH and CDR2 LQKENI. There are 15 amino acids in the CDR3, from cysteine to phenylalanine inclusive. The kept DNA is CDR3 alone, 45 bases in frame from the first base. The immunoSEQ Assay, a bias-controlled multiplex PCR, was used to amplify TCRbeta CDR3 regions from genomic DNA. The source study handled its data this way. The number of nucleated cells in each sample was estimated by amplification of reference gene primers within the assay. Sequence reads were collapsed and filtered to measure the absolute abundance of every unique TCRbeta CDR3 rearrangement. Productive Simpson clonality was computed per sample as the square root of Simpson's diversity index over productive rearrangements. TCRdb carries this immuneACCESS record with in-frame sequences only. Its versions omit some clonotypes, under half of them owing to an unresolved V gene in the studies checked, with the rest unexplained. V and J calls and clone size are given by that table; D and trimming were obtained from the DNA. The sample table contains about 72,000 clones; only one count was recorded for 85% to 90% of them. The ten biggest clones cover roughly a tenth of the sample.

The sequencing input was peripheral blood. The receptor was derived from a man in his 70s with active or convalescent COVID-19. Recombination connected TRBV18 to TRBJ2-7; the junction holds 9 bases that match TRBD2. In nucleotide form, the sequence is TGTGCCAGCTCACCGAGCGGGAGGTACTCCTACGAGCAGTACTTC. This encodes CASSPSGRYSYEQYF. When the CDR3 is completed using the reference TRBV18 and TRBJ2-7 genes on either side, the full variable domain is NAGVMQNPRHLVRRRGQEARLRCSPMKGHSHVYWYRQLPEEGLKFMVYLQKENIIDESGMPKERFSAEFPKEGPSILRIQQVVRGDSAAYFCASSPSGRYSYEQYFGPGTRLTVT.